These 2 T cell receptor beta chains originate from one sample sequenced in a study of control samples from healthy donors and cancer patients. Produced via immunoSEQ multiplex PCR; TCRdb's table is partial and in-frame only. Altogether about 190,000 clones are present, approximately 90% being singletons, with the ten largest covering 1.5% to 2%. Sequencing was performed on blood. The origin of the receptors is a man aged 25-45 years in good health.

As regards this clone: One end of the junction varies from germline; a read error may be responsible. The chain joins TRBV6-1 to TRBJ2-7; D gene unclear. The germline V gene has CDR1 MNHNS and CDR2 SASEGT. The CDR3 is made up of 13 amino acids. CDR3 in DNA: TGTGCCAGCAGTGAAGCGAAACCATACGGGCAGTACTTC. Translation: CASSEAKPYGQYF.

This clone was counted only a few times. The chain couples TRBV3-1 (or the pseudogene TRBV3-2) to TRBJ1-2; D is unresolved. Trimming cost V 3 bases and J 8 bases, with 19 bases left between them. CDR1 is LGHDT, CDR2 YNNKEL, per germline (reference sequence). The CDR3 covers 15 residues. The CDR3, as DNA: TGTGCCAGCAGCCACCTACGGGCTGCGGCGGGGGGCTACACCTTC. It codes for CASSHLRAAAGGYTF.